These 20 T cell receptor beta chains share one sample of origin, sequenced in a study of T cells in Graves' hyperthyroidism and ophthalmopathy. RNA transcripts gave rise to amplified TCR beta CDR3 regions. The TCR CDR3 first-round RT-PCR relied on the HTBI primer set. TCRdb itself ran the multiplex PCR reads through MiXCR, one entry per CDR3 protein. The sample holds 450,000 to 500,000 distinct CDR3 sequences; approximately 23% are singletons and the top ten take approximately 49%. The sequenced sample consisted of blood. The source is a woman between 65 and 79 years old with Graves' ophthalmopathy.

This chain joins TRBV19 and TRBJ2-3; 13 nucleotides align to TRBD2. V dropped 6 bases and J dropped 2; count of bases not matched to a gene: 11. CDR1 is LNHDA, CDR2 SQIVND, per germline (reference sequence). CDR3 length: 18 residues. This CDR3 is CASRRGTSGIQATDTQYF. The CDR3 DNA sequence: TGTGCCAGTAGGCGCGGGACTAGCGGGATTCAGGCCACAGATACGCAGTATTTT.

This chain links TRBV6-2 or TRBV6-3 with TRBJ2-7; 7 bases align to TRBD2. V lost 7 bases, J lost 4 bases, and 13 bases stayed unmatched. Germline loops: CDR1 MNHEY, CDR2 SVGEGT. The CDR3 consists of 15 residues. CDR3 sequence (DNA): TGTGCCAGCACCCGGAAAATAGCGGGCTGGTACGAGCAGTACTTC. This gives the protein CASTRKIAGWYEQYF.

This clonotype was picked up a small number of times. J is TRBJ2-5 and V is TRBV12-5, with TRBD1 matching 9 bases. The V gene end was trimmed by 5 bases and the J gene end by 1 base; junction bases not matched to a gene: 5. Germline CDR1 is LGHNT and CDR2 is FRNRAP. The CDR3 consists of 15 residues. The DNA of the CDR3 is TGTGCTAGTGGTACCGGACAGGGGCCCCAAGAGACCCAGTACTTC. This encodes CASGTGQGPQETQYF.

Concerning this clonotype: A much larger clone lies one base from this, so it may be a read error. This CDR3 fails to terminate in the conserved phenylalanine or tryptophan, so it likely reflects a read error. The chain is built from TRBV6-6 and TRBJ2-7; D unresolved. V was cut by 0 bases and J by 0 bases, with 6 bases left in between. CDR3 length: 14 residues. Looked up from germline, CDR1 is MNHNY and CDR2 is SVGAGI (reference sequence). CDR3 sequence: CASSYSRNSYEQYS. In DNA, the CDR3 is TGTGCCAGCAGTTACTCCCGCAACTCCTACGAGCAGTACTCC.

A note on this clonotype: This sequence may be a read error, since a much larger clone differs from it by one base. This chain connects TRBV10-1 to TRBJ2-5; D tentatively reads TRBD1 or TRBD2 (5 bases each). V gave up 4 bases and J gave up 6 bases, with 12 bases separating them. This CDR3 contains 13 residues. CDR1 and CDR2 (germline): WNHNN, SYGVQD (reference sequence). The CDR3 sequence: CASSAGPRQTQYF. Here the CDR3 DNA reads TGCGCCAGCAGTGCGGGGCCCAGGCAGACCCAGTACTTC.

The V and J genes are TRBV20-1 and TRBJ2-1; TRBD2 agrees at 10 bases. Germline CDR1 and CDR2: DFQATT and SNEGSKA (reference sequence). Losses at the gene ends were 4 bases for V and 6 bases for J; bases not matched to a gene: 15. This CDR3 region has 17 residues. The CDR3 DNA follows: TGCAGTGCTAACCTACAACGGGGACTAGCGAATCTCAATGAGCAGTTCTTC. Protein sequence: CSANLQRGLANLNEQFF.

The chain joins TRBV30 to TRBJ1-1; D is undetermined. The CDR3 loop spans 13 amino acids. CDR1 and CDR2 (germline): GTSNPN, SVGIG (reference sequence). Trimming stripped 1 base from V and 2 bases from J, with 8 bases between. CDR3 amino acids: CAWSAQFNTEAFF. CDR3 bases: TGTGCCTGGAGTGCGCAATTCAACACTGAAGCTTTCTTT. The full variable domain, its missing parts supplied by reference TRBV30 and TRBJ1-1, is SQTIHQWPATLVQPVGSPLSLECTVEGTSNPNLYWYRQAAGRGLQLLFYSVGIGQISSEVPQNLSASRPQDRQFILSSKKLLLSDSGFYLCAWSAQFNTEAFFGQGTRLTVV.

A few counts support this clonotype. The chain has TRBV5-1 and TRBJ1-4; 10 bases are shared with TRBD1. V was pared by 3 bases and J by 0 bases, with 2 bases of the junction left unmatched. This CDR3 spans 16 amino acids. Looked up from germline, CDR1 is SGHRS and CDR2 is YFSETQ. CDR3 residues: CASSSGQGATNEKLFF. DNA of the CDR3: TGCGCCAGCAGCTCCGGACAGGGGGCAACTAATGAAAAACTGTTTTTT.

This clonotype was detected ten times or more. The CDR3 region has the DNA TGTGCCAGCAGTCCCCGGCCGGGACAGGGACGCTACGAGCAGTACTTC. It codes for CASSPRPGQGRYEQYF. This sequence joins TRBV12-3 or TRBV12-4 and TRBJ2-7, with TRBD1 matching over 9 bases. The CDR3 spans 16 residues. Trimming removed 5 bases from V and 3 bases from J; junction bases left unmatched: 11.

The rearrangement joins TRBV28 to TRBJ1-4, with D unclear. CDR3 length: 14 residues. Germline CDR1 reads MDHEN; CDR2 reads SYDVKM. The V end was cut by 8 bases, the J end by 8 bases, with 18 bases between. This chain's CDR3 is CASGRGPKVEKLFF. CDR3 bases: TGTGCCAGCGGCAGAGGCCCTAAGGTAGAAAAACTGTTTTTT.

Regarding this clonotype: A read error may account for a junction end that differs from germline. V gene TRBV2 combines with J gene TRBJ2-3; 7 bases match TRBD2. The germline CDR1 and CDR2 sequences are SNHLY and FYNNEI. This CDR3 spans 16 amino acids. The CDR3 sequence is CASSEAGGGGTDTRYF. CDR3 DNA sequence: TGTGCCAGCAGTGAAGCGGGGGGGGGTGGAACAGATACGCGGTATTTT. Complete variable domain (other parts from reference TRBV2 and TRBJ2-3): EPEVTQTPSHQVTQMGQEVILRCVPISNHLYFYWYRQILGQKVEFLVSFYNNEISEKSEIFDDQFSVERPDGSNFTLKIRSTKLEDSAMYFCASSEAGGGGTDTRYFGPGTRLTVL.

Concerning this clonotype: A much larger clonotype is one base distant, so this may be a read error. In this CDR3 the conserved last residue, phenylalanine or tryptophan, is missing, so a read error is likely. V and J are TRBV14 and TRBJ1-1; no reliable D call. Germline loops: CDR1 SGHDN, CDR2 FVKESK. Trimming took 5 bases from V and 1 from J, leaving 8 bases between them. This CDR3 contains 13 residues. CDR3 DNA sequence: TGTGCCAGCAGCAAGACAAGGAACACTGAAGCTTTCCTT. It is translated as CASSKTRNTEAFL.

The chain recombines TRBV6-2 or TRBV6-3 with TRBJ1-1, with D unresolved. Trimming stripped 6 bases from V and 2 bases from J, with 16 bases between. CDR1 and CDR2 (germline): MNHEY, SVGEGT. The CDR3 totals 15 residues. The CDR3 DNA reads TGTGCCAGCAGAGACGGAGGGCAGGTCAACACTGAAGCTTTCTTT. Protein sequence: CASRDGGQVNTEAFF.

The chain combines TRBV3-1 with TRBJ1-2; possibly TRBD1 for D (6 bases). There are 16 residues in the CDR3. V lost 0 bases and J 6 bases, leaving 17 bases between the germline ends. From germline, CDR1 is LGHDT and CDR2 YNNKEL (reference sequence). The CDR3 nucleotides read TGTGCCAGCAGCCAAGAAGGCATCAGGGGCGGGGATGGCTACACCTTC. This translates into CASSQEGIRGGDGYTF.

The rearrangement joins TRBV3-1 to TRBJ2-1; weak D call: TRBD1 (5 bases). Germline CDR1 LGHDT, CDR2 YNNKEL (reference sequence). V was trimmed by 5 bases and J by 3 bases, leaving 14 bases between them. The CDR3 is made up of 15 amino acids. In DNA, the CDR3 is TGTGCCAGCAGCTCGACAGTGGCTCTCTACAATGAGCAGTTCTTC. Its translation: CASSSTVALYNEQFF.

Written as DNA, the CDR3 is TGTGCCAGCAGTTTAGGAGGGACAGGGGGACCTAGCTCCTACAATGAGCAGTTCTTC. As protein: CASSLGGTGGPSSYNEQFF. The rearrangement uses TRBV12-3 or TRBV12-4 and TRBJ2-1, with 11 nucleotides matching TRBD1. CDR3 length: 19 residues. The ends lost 1 base at V and 0 bases at J; junction bases unmatched: 8.

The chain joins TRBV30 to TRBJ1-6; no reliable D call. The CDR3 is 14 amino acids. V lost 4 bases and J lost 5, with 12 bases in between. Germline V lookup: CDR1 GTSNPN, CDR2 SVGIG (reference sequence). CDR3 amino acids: CAWKFSANNSPLHF. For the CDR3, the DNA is TGTGCCTGGAAGTTTTCGGCTAATAATTCACCCCTCCACTTT.

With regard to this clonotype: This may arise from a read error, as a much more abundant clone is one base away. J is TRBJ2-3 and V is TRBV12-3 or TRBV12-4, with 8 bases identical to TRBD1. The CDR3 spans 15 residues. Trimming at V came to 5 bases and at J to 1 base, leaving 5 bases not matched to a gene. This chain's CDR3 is CASSPTGEGTDTQYF. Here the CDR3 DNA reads TGTGCCAGCAGTCCGACAGGGGAAGGCACAGATACGCAGTATTTT.

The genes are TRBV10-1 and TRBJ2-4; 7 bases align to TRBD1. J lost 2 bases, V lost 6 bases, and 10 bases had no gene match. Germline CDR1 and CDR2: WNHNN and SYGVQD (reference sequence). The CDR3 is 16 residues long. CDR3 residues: CASREREQGTKNIQYF. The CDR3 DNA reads TGCGCCAGCAGAGAAAGGGAACAGGGGACCAAAAACATTCAGTACTTC.

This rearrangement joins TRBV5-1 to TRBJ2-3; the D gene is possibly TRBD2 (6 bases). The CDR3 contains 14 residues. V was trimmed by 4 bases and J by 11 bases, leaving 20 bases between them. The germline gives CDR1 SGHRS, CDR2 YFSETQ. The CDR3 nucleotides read TGCGCCAGCAGCATGACCGGGGGAGACGTTGTGCAGTATTTT. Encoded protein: CASSMTGGDVVQYF.